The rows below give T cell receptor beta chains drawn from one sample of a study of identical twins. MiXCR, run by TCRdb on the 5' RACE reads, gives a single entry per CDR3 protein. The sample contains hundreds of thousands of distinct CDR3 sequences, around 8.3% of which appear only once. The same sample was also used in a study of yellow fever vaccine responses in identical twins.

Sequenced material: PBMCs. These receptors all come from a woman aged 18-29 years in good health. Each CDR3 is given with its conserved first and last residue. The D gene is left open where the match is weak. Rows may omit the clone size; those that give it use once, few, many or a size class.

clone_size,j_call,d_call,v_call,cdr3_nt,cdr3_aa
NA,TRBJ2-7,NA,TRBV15,TGTGCCACCAGCACCAGTCGGGGGAGTGCTTCCTACGAGCAGTACTTC,CATSTSRGSASYEQYF
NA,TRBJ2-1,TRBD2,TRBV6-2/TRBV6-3,TGTGCCACCCAGCGGCCCGGGACTAGCGGCTACAATGAGCAGTTCTTC,CATQRPGTSGYNEQFF
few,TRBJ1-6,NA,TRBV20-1,TGCAGTGCTAGGTGGGGACTGCCGGTGTCACCCCTCCACTTT,CSARWGLPVSPLHF
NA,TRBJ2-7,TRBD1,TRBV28,TGTGCCAGCAGTTTAAGACAGGGGGCTTCCTACGAGCAGTACTTC,CASSLRQGASYEQYF
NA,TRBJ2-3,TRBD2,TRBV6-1,TGTGCCAGCAGTACCCAGCGGGAGAGCACAGATACGCAGTATTTT,CASSTQRESTDTQYF
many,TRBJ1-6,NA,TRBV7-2,TGTGCCAGCAGCTTCCGAGGGGGAGGGTCACCCCTCCACTTT,CASSFRGGGSPLHF
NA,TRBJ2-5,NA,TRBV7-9,TGTGCCAGCAGTCGGGTCCGTAACCAAGAGACCCAGTACTTC,CASSRVRNQETQYF
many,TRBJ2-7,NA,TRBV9,TGTGCCAGCAGCGTATCAGGGATGAGCGACGAGCAGTACTTC,CASSVSGMSDEQYF
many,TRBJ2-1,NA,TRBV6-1,TGTGCCAGCAGTCCGCCGGGGGTGAGCTACAATGAGCAGTTCTTC,CASSPPGVSYNEQFF
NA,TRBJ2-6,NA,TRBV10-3,TGTGCCACCAGGCCGTCGGAAGGCGACTCTGGGGCCAACGTCCTGACTTTC,CATRPSEGDSGANVLTF
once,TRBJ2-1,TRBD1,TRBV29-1,TGCAGCGTTTCAGGGGGCAACAATGAGCAGTTCTTC,CSVSGGNNEQFF
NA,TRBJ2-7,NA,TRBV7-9,TGTGCCAGCAGCTTGACACCAAACTACGAGCAGTACTTC,CASSLTPNYEQYF
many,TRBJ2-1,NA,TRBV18,TGTGCCAGCTCACCACGGTCCTACAATGAGCAGTTCTTC,CASSPRSYNEQFF
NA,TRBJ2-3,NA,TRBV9,TGTGCCAGCAGCGTAGGGCGGTCTAGCACAGATACGCAGTATTTT,CASSVGRSSTDTQYF
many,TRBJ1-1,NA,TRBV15,TGTGCCACCAGCAGAGATCCAAGGGCAGCGAACACTGAAGCTTTCTTT,CATSRDPRAANTEAFF
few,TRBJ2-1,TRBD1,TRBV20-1,TGCAGTGCTAGTCCCCAGGACAGGGGGCTCTACAATGAGCAGTTCTTC,CSASPQDRGLYNEQFF
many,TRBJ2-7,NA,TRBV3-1,TGTGCCAGCAGCCAAAATCGCTACGAGCAGTACTTC,CASSQNRYEQYF
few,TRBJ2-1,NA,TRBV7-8,TGTGCCAGCAGCTCATATTTTAGTGAGCAGTTCTTC,CASSSYFSEQFF
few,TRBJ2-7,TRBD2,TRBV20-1,TGCAGTGCTAGAGATTCGGTTACTAGCGGGGGCCGAATTTACGAGCAGTACTTC,CSARDSVTSGGRIYEQYF
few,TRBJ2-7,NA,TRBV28,TGTGCCAGCAGGGGCCTCAGCGAGAGATACGAGCAGTACTTC,CASRGLSERYEQYF
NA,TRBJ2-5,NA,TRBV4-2,TGTGCCAGCAGCGAAGAGAACCTACAAGAGACCCAGTACTTC,CASSEENLQETQYF
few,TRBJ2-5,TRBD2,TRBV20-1,TGCAGTGCTAGAGATCAACTCAGCGGGGGTTTCTTTTTGTCGCAAGAGACCCAGTACTTC,CSARDQLSGGFFLSQETQYF
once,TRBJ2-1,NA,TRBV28,TGTGCCAGCAGTTTAACGTGGAGGCAGAGCTCCTACAATGAGCAGTTCTTC,CASSLTWRQSSYNEQFF
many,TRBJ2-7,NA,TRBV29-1,TGCAGCGCCGGGGTAGACAGACCGTCGAACGAGCAGTACTTC,CSAGVDRPSNEQYF
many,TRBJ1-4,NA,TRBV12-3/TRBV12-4,TGTGCCAGCAGTCCCCGCAGGGGTGCTAATGAAAAACTGTTTTTT,CASSPRRGANEKLFF
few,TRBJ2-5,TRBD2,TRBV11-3,TGTGCCAGCAGCTTGGGGGGGTCCGGGGATCGGGAGACCCAGTACTTC,CASSLGGSGDRETQYF
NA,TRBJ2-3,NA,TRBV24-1,TGTGCCACCAGTGACCCCGTTCAGAAGAAGTCAGATACGCAGTATTTT,CATSDPVQKKSDTQYF
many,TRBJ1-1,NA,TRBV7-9,TGTGCCAGCAGCTTAGCCCAAGGGATGTACACTGAAGCTTTCTTT,CASSLAQGMYTEAFF
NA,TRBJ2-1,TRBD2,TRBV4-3,TGCGCCAGCAGCCAAAGCCTGGGACTAGCGGTGTACAATGAGCAGTTCTTC,CASSQSLGLAVYNEQFF
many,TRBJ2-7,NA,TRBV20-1,TGCAGTGCTAGAGATCCGAACCACGGAACGGGATTAGAGTACGAGCAGTACTTC,CSARDPNHGTGLEYEQYF
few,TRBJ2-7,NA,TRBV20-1,TGCAGTGCTAGAGAGGGGTTTCACTACGAGCAGTACTTC,CSAREGFHYEQYF
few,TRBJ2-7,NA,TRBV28,TGTGCCAGCAGGGGACGACTAGTTTCGGGCGAGCAGTACTTC,CASRGRLVSGEQYF
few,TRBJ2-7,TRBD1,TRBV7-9,TGTGCCAGCAGCCCGAGACAGGGGGACGAGCAGTACTTC,CASSPRQGDEQYF
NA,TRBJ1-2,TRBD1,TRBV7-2,TGTGCCAGCAGCTTACCGGACAGGGCTAACTATGGCTACACCTTC,CASSLPDRANYGYTF
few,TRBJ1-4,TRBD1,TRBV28,TGTGCCAGCAGGCCAGGGGGCGGGAGGGAAAAACTGTTTTTT,CASRPGGGREKLFF
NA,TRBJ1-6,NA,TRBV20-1,TGCAGTGCTAGACACTCGGGGGGCCTAGGTTCACCCCTCCACTTT,CSARHSGGLGSPLHF
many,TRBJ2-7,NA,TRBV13,TGTGCCAGCAGCCAAACCGGGGCCTCCTACGAGCAGTACTTC,CASSQTGASYEQYF
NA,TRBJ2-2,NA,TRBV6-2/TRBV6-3,TGTGCCAGCAGTTCTAACCTCCAGAACACCGGGGAGCTGTTTTTT,CASSSNLQNTGELFF
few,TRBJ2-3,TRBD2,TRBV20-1,TGCAGTGCTAGCGGGGGGAGCACAGATACGCAGTATTTT,CSASGGSTDTQYF
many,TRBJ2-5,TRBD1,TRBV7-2,TGTGCCAGCAGCTCTCTGGGACAGGGCGAAGAGACCCAGTACTTC,CASSSLGQGEETQYF
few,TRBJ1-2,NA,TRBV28,TGTGCCAGCAGTAACCCGGGTTATGGCTACACCTTC,CASSNPGYGYTF
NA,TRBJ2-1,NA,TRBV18,TGTGCCAGCTCACCGCAAATAGGGTCCAATGAGCAGTTCTTC,CASSPQIGSNEQFF
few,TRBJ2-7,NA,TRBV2,TGTGCCAGTAGGGGGATAGTCCGCGAGCAGTACTTC,CASRGIVREQYF
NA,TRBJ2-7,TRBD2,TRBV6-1,TGTGCCAGCAGGGCAAGGGGAGGGGAATACGAGCAGTACTTC,CASRARGGEYEQYF
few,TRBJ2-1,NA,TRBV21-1,TGTGCCAGCAGCAAAGGTGGACTAGCGGGAGTCAATGAGCAGTTCTTC,CASSKGGLAGVNEQFF
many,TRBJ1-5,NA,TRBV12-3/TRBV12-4,TGTGCCAGCAGTTTTGGCCAGGCGGCAGGTCAGCCCCAGCATTTT,CASSFGQAAGQPQHF
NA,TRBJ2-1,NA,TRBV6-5,TGTGCCAGCAGTTACTCGAACCTAGCTGGTGAGCAGTTCTTC,CASSYSNLAGEQFF
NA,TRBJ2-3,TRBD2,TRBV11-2,TGTGCCAGCAGCACTAGCGGGGGTCGTAGCACAGATACGCAGTATTTT,CASSTSGGRSTDTQYF
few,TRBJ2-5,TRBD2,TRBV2,TGTGCCAGCAGTGAAGCTTTAGCGGGGGAGGAGACCCAGTACTTC,CASSEALAGEETQYF
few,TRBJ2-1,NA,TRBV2,TGTGCCAGCAGTACAGGGTTGGATGAGCAGTTCTTC,CASSTGLDEQFF
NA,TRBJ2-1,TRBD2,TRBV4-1,TGCGCCAGCAGCAAACTAGCGGGAGCGGTCAATGAGCAGTTCTTC,CASSKLAGAVNEQFF
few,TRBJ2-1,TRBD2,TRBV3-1,TGTGCCAGCAGCCAAGGGGGTTTAGCGGGGGACTACAATGAGCAGTTCTTC,CASSQGGLAGDYNEQFF
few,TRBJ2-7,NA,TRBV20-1,TGCAGTGCTCCAAAGATCGGGACTGGGGGAAGCGAGCAGTACTTC,CSAPKIGTGGSEQYF
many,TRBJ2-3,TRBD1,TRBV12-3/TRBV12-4,TGTGCCAGCACTCTAGGGGGACAGGGGGCGGGGATTCATTTT,CASTLGGQGAGIHF
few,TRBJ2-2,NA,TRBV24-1,TGTGCCACCAGTGCCCCGAGGTGGGGGAACACCGGGGAGCTGTTTTTT,CATSAPRWGNTGELFF
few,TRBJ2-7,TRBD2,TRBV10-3,TGTGCCATCAGTGACGGGAGGGCCTACGAGCAGTACTTC,CAISDGRAYEQYF
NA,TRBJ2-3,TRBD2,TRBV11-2,TGTGCCAGCAGCTCCAATTCCCCGGGACTAGCGGGGGGGGATACGCAGTATTTT,CASSSNSPGLAGGDTQYF
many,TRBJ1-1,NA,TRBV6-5,TGTGCCAGCCGCTACGACCAGGTAGCTTTCTTT,CASRYDQVAFF